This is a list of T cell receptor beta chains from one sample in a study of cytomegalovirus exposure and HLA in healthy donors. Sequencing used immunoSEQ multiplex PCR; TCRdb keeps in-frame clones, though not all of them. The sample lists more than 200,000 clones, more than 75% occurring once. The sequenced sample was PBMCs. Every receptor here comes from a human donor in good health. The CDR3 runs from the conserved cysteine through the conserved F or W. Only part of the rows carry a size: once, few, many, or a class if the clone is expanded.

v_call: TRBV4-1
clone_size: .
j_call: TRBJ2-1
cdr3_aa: CASSQVQGAISNEQFF

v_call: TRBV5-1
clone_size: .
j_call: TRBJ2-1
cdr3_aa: CASSTRGTGYGNEQFF

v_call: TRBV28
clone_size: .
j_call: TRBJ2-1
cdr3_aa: CASSLKASGSRGQFF

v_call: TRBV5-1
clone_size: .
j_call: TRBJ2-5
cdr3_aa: CASSRGLAGPFPRETQYF

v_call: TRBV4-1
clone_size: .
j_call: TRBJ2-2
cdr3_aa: CASSQDGQLNTGELFF

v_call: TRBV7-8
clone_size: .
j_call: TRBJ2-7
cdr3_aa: CASSFGGLAGDPYEQYF

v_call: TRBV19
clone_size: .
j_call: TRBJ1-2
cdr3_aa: CASSILGLRYGYTF

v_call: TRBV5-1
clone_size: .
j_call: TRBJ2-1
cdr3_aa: CASSLLGQLAYNEQFF

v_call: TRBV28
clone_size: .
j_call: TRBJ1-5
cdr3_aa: CASRSEVNSNQPQHF

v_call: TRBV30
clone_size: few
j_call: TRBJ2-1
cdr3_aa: CAWSGLTGNSYNEQFF

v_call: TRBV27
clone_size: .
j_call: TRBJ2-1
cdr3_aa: CASSFSGHTHEQFF

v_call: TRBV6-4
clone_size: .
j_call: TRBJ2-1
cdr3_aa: CASSDGTSGGRDNEQFF

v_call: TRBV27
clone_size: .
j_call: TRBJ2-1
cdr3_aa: CASREGQGWAEQFF

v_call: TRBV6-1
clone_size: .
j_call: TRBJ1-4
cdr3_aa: CAAFNVGGTNEKLFF

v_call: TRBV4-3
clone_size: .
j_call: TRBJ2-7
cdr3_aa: CASSLTGDEQYF

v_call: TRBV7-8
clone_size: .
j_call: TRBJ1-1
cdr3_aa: CASSSLIATHTEAFF

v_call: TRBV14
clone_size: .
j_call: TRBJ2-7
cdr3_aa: CASSQVGASSYEQYF

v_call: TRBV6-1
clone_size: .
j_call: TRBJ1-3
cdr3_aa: CASSESRLLTLGNTIYF

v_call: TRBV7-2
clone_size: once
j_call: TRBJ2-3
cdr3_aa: CASSFKGGDTQYF

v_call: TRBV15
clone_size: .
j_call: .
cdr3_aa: CATSDNRGSYEQYF

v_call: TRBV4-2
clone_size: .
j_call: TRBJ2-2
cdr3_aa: CASSQGSWEANTGELFF

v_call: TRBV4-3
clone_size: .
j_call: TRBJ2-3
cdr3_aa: CASSRRLAGGKSTDTQYF

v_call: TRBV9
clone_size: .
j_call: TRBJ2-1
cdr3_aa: CASSVVVGQVYNEQFF

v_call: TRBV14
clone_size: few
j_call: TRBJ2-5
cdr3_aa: CASSPRGLGLGRETQYF

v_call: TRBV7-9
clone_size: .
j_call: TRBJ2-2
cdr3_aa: CASSLTRNTGELFF

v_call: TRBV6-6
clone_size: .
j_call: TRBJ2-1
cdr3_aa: CASSTRTSLGAEQFF

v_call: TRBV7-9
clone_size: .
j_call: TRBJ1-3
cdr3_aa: CASSPHRSSGNTIYF

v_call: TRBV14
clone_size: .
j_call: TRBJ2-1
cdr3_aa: CASSQVITGEQFF

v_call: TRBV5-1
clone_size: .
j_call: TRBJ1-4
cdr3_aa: CASSFNPVQEKLFF

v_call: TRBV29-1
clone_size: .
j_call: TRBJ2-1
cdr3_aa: CSVRRGLDNEQFF

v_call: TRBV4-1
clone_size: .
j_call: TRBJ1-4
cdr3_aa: CASSRRDREATNEKLFF

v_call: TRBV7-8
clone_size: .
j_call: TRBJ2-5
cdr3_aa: CASSLIRGRDLQETQYF

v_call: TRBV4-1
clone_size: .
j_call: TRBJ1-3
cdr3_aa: CASSQDQTTGAGNTIYF

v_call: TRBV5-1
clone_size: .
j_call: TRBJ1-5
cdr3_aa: CASSVGDSNQPQHF

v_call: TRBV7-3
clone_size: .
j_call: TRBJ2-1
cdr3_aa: CASSMGLAYNEQFF

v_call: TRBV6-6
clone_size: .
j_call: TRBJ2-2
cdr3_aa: CASRSRTGENTGELFF

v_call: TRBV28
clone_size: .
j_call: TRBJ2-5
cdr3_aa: CASSRQGSAETQYF

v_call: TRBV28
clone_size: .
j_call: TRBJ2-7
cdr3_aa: CASTAPRGTSGLRSYEQYF

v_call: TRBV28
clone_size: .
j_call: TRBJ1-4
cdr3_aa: CASSLTGEKLFF

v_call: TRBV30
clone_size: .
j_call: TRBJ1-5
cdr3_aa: CAWSSSWGGQPQHF

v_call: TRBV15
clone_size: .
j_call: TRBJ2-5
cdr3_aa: CATSRDLAVLQETQYF

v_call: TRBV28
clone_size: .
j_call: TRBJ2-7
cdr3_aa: CASSPLGDGRAPYEQYF

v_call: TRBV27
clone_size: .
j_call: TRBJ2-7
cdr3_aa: CASRVTGTLREQYF

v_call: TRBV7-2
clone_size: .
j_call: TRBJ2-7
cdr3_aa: CASSPLLSIGLQYF

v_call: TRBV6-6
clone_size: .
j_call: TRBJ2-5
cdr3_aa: CASSYRREDETQYF

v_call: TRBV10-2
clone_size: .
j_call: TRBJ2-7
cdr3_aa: CASSGDQGSSYEQYF

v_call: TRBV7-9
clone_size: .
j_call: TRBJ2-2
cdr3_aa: CASSLMGHNTGELFF

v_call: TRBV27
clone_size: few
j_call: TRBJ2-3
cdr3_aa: CASSGGVGVGTDTQYF

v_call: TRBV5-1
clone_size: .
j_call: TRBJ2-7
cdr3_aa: CARAGRRYEQYF

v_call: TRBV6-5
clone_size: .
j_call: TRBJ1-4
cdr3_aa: CASTGQGVSEKLFF

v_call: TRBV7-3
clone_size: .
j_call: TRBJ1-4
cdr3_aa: CASSPSGGVLEKLFF

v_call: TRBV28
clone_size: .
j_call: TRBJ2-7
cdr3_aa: CASSLADRDHEQYF

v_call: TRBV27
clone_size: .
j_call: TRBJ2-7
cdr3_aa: CASSPLSGFDEQYF

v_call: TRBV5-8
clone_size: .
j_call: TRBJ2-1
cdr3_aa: CASRPRPGRAPGQFF